One sample yielded the 31 T cell receptor beta chains listed below, sequenced in a study of cytotoxic CD8 clonotypes in ibrutinib-treated CLL (dated by TCRdb to the early 2020s). Explained via the paper, the time point label denotes: less than 30 months on ibrutinib. The library relied on the immunoSEQ multiplex PCR assay. In TCRdb, the immuneACCESS table is reduced to in-frame sequences with V and J assigned. These tables do not hold every clone; where another copy was compared, an unresolved V gene accounts for under half, and the others remain unexplained. This sample lists 200,000 to 250,000 clones; under 75% were detected once. The ten largest make up about 16% of the sample. The material was PBMCs, obtained after 24 months of ibrutinib treatment. The receptors here all came from a human donor with chronic lymphocytic leukemia.

J is TRBJ2-2 and V is TRBV28, with D maybe TRBD1 (5 bases). With 10 bases removed from V and 1 base from J, the gap between germline ends came to 10 bases. This CDR3 has 13 amino acids. The germline V gene encodes CDR1 MDHEN and CDR2 SYDVKM. CDR3 in DNA: TGTGCCACCCTCAGGGTGAACACCGGGGAGCTGTTTTTT. This codes for CATLRVNTGELFF.

The chain employs TRBV19 and TRBJ2-2; D is unclear. Germline CDR1 is LNHDA and CDR2 is SQIVND (reference sequence). This CDR3 has 16 amino acids. The V end was cut by 8 bases, the J end by 0 bases, with 16 bases between. The chain's CDR3 is CASRRETDSNTGELFF. In DNA, the CDR3 is TGTGCCAGTCGTAGGGAAACCGATTCGAACACCGGGGAGCTGTTTTTT.

The chain has TRBV5-1 and TRBJ2-5; 11 bases are shared with TRBD1. The CDR3 contains 15 residues. The ends lost 4 bases at V and 5 bases at J; junction bases unmatched: 7. The germline gives CDR1 SGHRS, CDR2 YFSETQ. Written as DNA, the CDR3 is TGCGCCAGCAGCGCGGGGACAGGGGGAGCGGAGACCCAGTACTTC. Its translation is CASSAGTGGAETQYF.

J is TRBJ2-7 and V is TRBV29-1, with D tentatively TRBD1 (6 bases). With 4 bases removed from V and 6 bases from J, the gap between germline ends came to 13 bases. Germline V CDR1 and CDR2: SQVTM, ANQGSEA. The CDR3 runs 12 residues. CDR3 region: CSVARGKAEQYF. Written as DNA, the CDR3 is TGCAGCGTTGCCAGGGGCAAGGCCGAGCAGTACTTC.

The genes are TRBV6-6 and TRBJ2-3; D is tentatively TRBD1 or TRBD2 (6 bases each). CDR1 MNHNY and CDR2 SVGAGI come from the germline V gene (reference sequence). Trimming left V 8 bases short and J 1 base short, with 13 bases between. The CDR3 is 14 residues long. The chain's CDR3 is CASLAEGGTDTQYF. DNA for the CDR3: TGTGCCAGCCTGGCGGAGGGGGGCACAGATACGCAGTATTTT.

This clone has a handful of counts. The J gene is TRBJ1-2, the V gene TRBV5-1, with 8 bases aligning to TRBD1. The CDR3 is 17 residues long. V was clipped by 1 base and J by 4 bases; unmatched bases: 12. CDR1 SGHRS and CDR2 YFSETQ come from the germline V gene. The CDR3, as DNA: TGCGCCAGCAGCTTGCGGGCAGGGGGCGCGGATGGCTATGGCTACACCTTC. Residues: CASSLRAGGADGYGYTF.

J is TRBJ1-5 and V is TRBV19; unclear D gene. Between the trimmed V and J ends, which lost 8 bases and 0 bases, there was a span of 11 bases. The CDR3 is 14 residues long. Germline V CDR1 and CDR2: LNHDA, SQIVND (reference sequence). The CDR3 sequence is CASFPAYSNQPQHF. The CDR3 DNA follows: TGTGCCAGTTTCCCTGCTTATAGCAATCAGCCCCAGCATTTT.

CDR3 nucleotide sequence: TGTGCCAGCAGTTGGGATCTTCGGGAATACAATGAGCAGTTCTTC. This gives the protein CASSWDLREYNEQFF. This chain links TRBV6-5 with TRBJ2-1; tentatively, D is TRBD2 (5 bases). Trimming shortened V by 4 bases and J by 4 bases, and 14 bases separated the two germline ends. The CDR3 contains 15 residues. In germline, CDR1 is MNHEY, CDR2 SVGAGI.

The chain is built from TRBV7-9 and TRBJ1-2; maybe TRBD1 (5 bases). Trimming pared 1 base from V and 6 bases from J, leaving 18 bases between. This CDR3 has 16 amino acids. Germline-derived CDR1 and CDR2 are SEHNR and FQNEAQ (reference sequence). CDR3 DNA: TGTGCCAGCAGCTTAGTTGTAAGCACCGACAGCCATGGCTACACCTTC. This encodes CASSLVVSTDSHGYTF.

The V call is TRBV19, the J call TRBJ1-5, with 9 bases identical to TRBD1. CDR1 LNHDA and CDR2 SQIVND come from the germline V gene (reference sequence). The V and J ends lost 5 bases and 9 bases, in that order; junction bases with no gene match: 11. The CDR3 extends over 15 amino acids. As DNA, the CDR3 is TGTGCCAGTAGTTTCCGGGACAGGGTCGGGCCGCCCCAGCATTTT. Its protein is CASSFRDRVGPPQHF.

This chain joins TRBV4-2 and TRBJ2-5; maybe TRBD2 (5 bases). Germline values: CDR1 LGHNA, CDR2 YNFKEQ. The CDR3 length is 16 residues. Between the trimmed V and J ends, which lost 7 bases and 2 bases, there was a span of 20 bases. The CDR3 nucleotides are TGTGCCAGCATTTGTGCTTTTATCCGCGGGCAAGAGACCCAGTACTTC. Residues: CASICAFIRGQETQYF.

This clone was seen only once. V usage is TRBV9 and J usage is TRBJ2-2; maybe TRBD2 (7 bases). V was clipped by 4 bases and J by 7 bases, with 26 bases between them. The CDR3 loop spans 18 amino acids. Germline V gene lookup returns CDR1 SGDLS and CDR2 YYNGEE. The CDR3 DNA is TGTGCCAGCAGCACCCCCGACGGGGGGCGCCGGTTTGGCGGGGAGCTGTTTTTT. Amino acid sequence: CASSTPDGGRRFGGELFF.

The V call is TRBV9, the J call TRBJ2-1; D is perhaps TRBD2 (7 bases). V shed 4 bases and J shed 4 bases, with 21 bases lying between them. Per germline, CDR1 SGDLS and CDR2 YYNGEE. CDR3 length: 17 amino acids. CDR3 amino acids: CASSPRGGTDTYNEQFF. The CDR3 bases are TGTGCCAGCAGCCCCAGGGGAGGGACCGATACTTACAATGAGCAGTTCTTC.

V gene TRBV6-5 combines with J gene TRBJ2-7, with D tentatively TRBD2 (5 bases). Germline values: CDR1 MNHEY, CDR2 SVGAGI. This CDR3 comprises 14 residues. V shed 2 bases and J shed 3 bases, with 11 bases lying between them. CDR3 coding DNA: TGTGCCAGCAGTTACGACGGGAACTACTACGAGCAGTACTTC. As protein: CASSYDGNYYEQYF.

This sequence joins TRBV7-2 and TRBJ1-1; D not certain. Trimming removed 2 bases from V and 4 bases from J, with 8 bases in between. Germline CDR1 SGHTA, CDR2 FQGNSA. This CDR3 spans 13 amino acids. The CDR3 is CASSLSDVTEAFF. CDR3 DNA: TGTGCCAGCAGCTTATCAGACGTCACTGAAGCTTTCTTT.

This clone was observed a handful of times. V usage is TRBV9 and J usage is TRBJ2-3, with 7 nucleotides matching TRBD2. This CDR3 has 14 amino acids. V gave up 2 bases and J gave up 7 bases; unmatched junction bases: 7. Germline V gives CDR1 SGDLS, CDR2 YYNGEE. As DNA, the CDR3 is TGTGCCAGCAGCGTTGGCGGGAGCGAGTATACGCAGTATTTT. It yields the protein CASSVGGSEYTQYF.

This clone was counted between two and nine times. V is TRBV27 and J is TRBJ2-7; D may correspond to TRBD1 or TRBD2 (5 bases each). The V gene lost 6 bases and the J gene lost 3 bases, with 12 bases spanning the gap. The CDR3 covers 13 residues. The germline CDR1 and CDR2 sequences are MNHEY and SMNVEV (reference sequence). This chain's CDR3 is CASRGTDGYEQYF. The CDR3 bases are TGTGCCAGCAGGGGGACGGACGGCTACGAGCAGTACTTC.

The chain couples TRBV7-3 to TRBJ2-5; D not certain. V shed 2 bases and J shed 7 bases, with 11 bases lying between them. CDR1 is SGHTA and CDR2 is FQGTGA in the germline V gene. This CDR3 is 13 amino acids long. In nucleotides, the CDR3 is TGTGCCAGCAGCTTACCGCCCCGGGCGACCCAGTACTTC. Translation gives CASSLPPRATQYF.

As regards this clone: Relative to the germline gene, one junction end is altered; a read error may explain this. CDR3 sequence reads: CASRDLSYGQYF. CDR3 DNA: TGTGCCAGCAGAGATCTCTCCTACGGGCAGTACTTC. This rearrangement joins TRBV2 to TRBJ2-7; D gene uncertain. CDR1 and CDR2 from the germline V gene are SNHLY and FYNNEI. The CDR3 is 12 amino acids. Drawing the rest from reference TRBV2 and TRBJ2-7, the complete variable domain is EPEVTQTPSHQVTQMGQEVILRCVPISNHLYFYWYRQILGQKVEFLVSFYNNEISEKSEIFDDQFSVERPDGSNFTLKIRSTKLEDSAMYFCASRDLSYGQYFGPGTRLTVT.

The V gene is TRBV2, the J gene TRBJ2-4; D gene ambiguous. The CDR3 is made up of 12 amino acids. The V gene's germline CDR1 is SNHLY and CDR2 FYNNEI. The V and J ends lost 8 bases and 2 bases respectively, with 7 bases between them. As DNA, the CDR3 is TGTGCCAGCCTCGCCCCCAAAAACATTCAGTACTTC. It translates to CASLAPKNIQYF. Drawing the rest from reference TRBV2 and TRBJ2-4, the complete variable domain is EPEVTQTPSHQVTQMGQEVILRCVPISNHLYFYWYRQILGQKVEFLVSFYNNEISEKSEIFDDQFSVERPDGSNFTLKIRSTKLEDSAMYFCASLAPKNIQYFGAGTRLSVL.

Remarks on this clone: Compared with germline, one end of the junction differs, possibly owing to a read error. In DNA, the CDR3 is TGTGCTAGCAGCTTAGGAGCGGGAAACGAGCAGTTCTTC. Protein sequence: CASSLGAGNEQFF. The chain uses TRBV7-7 and TRBJ2-1; 7 bases are shared with TRBD2. Germline V CDR1 and CDR2: SSHAT, FNYEAQ (reference sequence). The CDR3 runs to 13 residues.

V gene TRBV19 combines with J gene TRBJ2-7; D assignment may be TRBD1 or TRBD2 (6 bases each). V was clipped by 4 bases and J by 4 bases, with 20 bases between them. This CDR3 spans 16 amino acids. Germline loops: CDR1 LNHDA, CDR2 SQIVND (reference sequence). In DNA form, the CDR3 reads TGTGCCAGTAGTACTCGGACGGGGGCCCTCCCGTACGAGCAGTACTTC. It is translated as CASSTRTGALPYEQYF.

There are a few counts of this clone. The rearrangement joins TRBV30 to TRBJ1-1; no reliable D call. The germline V gene has CDR1 GTSNPN and CDR2 SVGIG (reference sequence). The CDR3 is 14 amino acids. With 3 bases removed from V and 5 bases from J, the gap between germline ends came to 16 bases. This CDR3 is CAWRLSPAGTEAFF. The CDR3, as DNA: TGTGCCTGGAGGTTGAGTCCGGCTGGGACTGAAGCTTTCTTT.

The chain couples TRBV18 to TRBJ2-7, with D unclear. CDR3 length equals 14 residues. V lost 0 bases and J lost 2, with 8 bases in between. In germline, CDR1 is KGHSH, CDR2 LQKENI. CDR3 coding DNA: TGTGCCAGCTCACCACCGAATCGGGCCTACGAGCAGTACTTC. Translated: CASSPPNRAYEQYF.

The chain joins TRBV9 to TRBJ2-1; TRBD2 aligns across 8 bases. The CDR3 has 14 residues. Germline trimming cut 0 bases from V and 8 bases from J; bases unmatched to any gene: 4. Germline loops: CDR1 SGDLS, CDR2 YYNGEE. The CDR3 nucleotides read TGTGCCAGCAGCGTAGTTAGCGGGGCTGATGAGCAGTTCTTC. This encodes CASSVVSGADEQFF.

The chain couples TRBV4-2 to TRBJ2-2; D assignment may be TRBD1 or TRBD2 (6 bases each). The CDR3 covers 15 residues. Trimming pared 4 bases from V and 4 bases from J, leaving 13 bases between. Germline loops: CDR1 LGHNA, CDR2 YNFKEQ. Here the CDR3 reads CASSLLGGRTGELFF. CDR3 sequence (DNA): TGTGCCAGCAGCCTGCTAGGGGGGCGCACCGGGGAGCTGTTTTTT.

The chain uses TRBV19 and TRBJ2-7; D may be TRBD1 (6 bases). Deletions cut 1 base from V and 4 bases from J, with 11 bases between. Per germline, CDR1 LNHDA and CDR2 SQIVND (reference sequence). CDR3 length equals 14 residues. The CDR3 loop reads CASSIVDSAYEQYF. CDR3 DNA sequence: TGTGCCAGTAGTATAGTGGACAGTGCATACGAGCAGTACTTC.

This sequence joins TRBV19 and TRBJ2-3; unclear D gene. Deletions cut 5 bases from V and 4 bases from J, with 7 bases between. This CDR3 is built from 12 residues. Looked up from germline, CDR1 is LNHDA and CDR2 is SQIVND (reference sequence). The CDR3 sequence: CASSPESDTQYF. CDR3 nucleotide sequence: TGTGCCAGTAGTCCGGAGTCAGATACGCAGTATTTT.

This clone was counted a single time. V and J are TRBV7-2 and TRBJ2-1; D unresolved. Germline V gene lookup returns CDR1 SGHTA and CDR2 FQGNSA. With 5 bases removed from V and 3 bases from J, the gap between germline ends came to 14 bases. The CDR3 spans 15 residues. CDR3 sequence reads: CASSPPLGNYNEQFF. In nucleotides, the CDR3 is TGTGCCAGCAGCCCTCCGTTGGGTAACTACAATGAGCAGTTCTTC.

The chain combines TRBV10-1 with TRBJ2-3; TRBD1 agrees at 8 bases. CDR3 size: 15 residues. Per germline, CDR1 WNHNN and CDR2 SYGVQD (reference sequence). V lost 3 bases and J lost 4; bases outside the gene matches: 6. In DNA, the CDR3 is TGCGCCAGCAGTGAAGCAGGGGGCGAGGCAGATACGCAGTATTTT. As protein: CASSEAGGEADTQYF.

The V call is TRBV7-8, the J call TRBJ2-7, with D possibly TRBD2 on 5 matching bases. CDR1 and CDR2 (germline): SGHVS, FQNEAQ. V gave up 1 base and J gave up 4 bases, with 11 bases separating them. The CDR3 runs 14 residues. The CDR3 coding sequence is TGTGCCAGCAGCTTAGGGGGAGTTGAGTACGAGCAGTACTTC. This encodes CASSLGGVEYEQYF.